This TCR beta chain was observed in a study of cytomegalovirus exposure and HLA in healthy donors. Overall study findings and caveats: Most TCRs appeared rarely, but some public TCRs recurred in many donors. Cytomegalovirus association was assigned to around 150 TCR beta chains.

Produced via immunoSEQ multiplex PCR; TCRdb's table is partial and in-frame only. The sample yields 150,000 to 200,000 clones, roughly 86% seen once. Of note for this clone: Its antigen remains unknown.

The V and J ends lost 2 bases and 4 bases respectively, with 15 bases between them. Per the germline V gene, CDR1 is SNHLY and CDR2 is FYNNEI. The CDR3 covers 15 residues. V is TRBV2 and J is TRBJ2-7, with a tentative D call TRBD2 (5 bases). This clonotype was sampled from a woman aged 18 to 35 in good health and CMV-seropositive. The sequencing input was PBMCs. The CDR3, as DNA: TGTGCCAGCAGTGAACCGGATAGCGTAGCGTACGAGCAGTACTTC. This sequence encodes CASSEPDSVAYEQYF.